Shown below are 11 T cell receptor beta chains from a single sample sequenced in a study of blood T cell repertoires in COVID-19. The assay was immunoSEQ multiplex PCR, and TCRdb's table has in-frame clones only and misses some. The top ten hold under 2.5% of the sample, which has about 150,000 clones, approximately 80% seen once. The sample taken for sequencing was peripheral blood. The receptors were gathered from a man aged 65 to 79 with acute or convalescent COVID-19.

The chain carries TRBV2 and TRBJ2-1, with 7 bases that match TRBD1. The germline CDR1 and CDR2 sequences are SNHLY and FYNNEI. Trimming cost V 5 bases and J 0 bases; bases outside gene matches: 10. The length of the CDR3 is 17 residues. CDR3 region: CASSYRSGTVSYNEQFF. The CDR3 region has the DNA TGTGCCAGCAGTTACAGATCCGGGACAGTCTCCTACAATGAGCAGTTCTTC. The full variable domain, rest sourced from reference TRBV2 and TRBJ2-1, is EPEVTQTPSHQVTQMGQEVILRCVPISNHLYFYWYRQILGQKVEFLVSFYNNEISEKSEIFDDQFSVERPDGSNFTLKIRSTKLEDSAMYFCASSYRSGTVSYNEQFFGPGTRLTVL.

The chain's CDR3 is CASSADRGPYPFSYNEQFF. The CDR3 nucleotides are TGTGCCAGCAGCGCCGACAGGGGCCCTTATCCGTTCTCCTACAATGAGCAGTTCTTC. The chain couples TRBV9 to TRBJ2-1; 8 bases fit TRBD1. V was clipped by 3 bases and J by 0 bases; unmatched bases: 14. Per germline, CDR1 SGDLS and CDR2 YYNGEE. This CDR3 region has 19 residues. Combining the CDR3 with reference TRBV9 and TRBJ2-1 gives the whole variable domain DSGVTQTPKHLITATGQRVTLRCSPRSGDLSVYWYQQSLDQGLQFLIQYYNGEERAKGNILERFSAQQFPDLHSELNLSSLELGDSALYFCASSADRGPYPFSYNEQFFGPGTRLTVL.

The chain uses TRBV14 and TRBJ2-2; D is perhaps TRBD2 (5 bases). The CDR3 consists of 13 residues. The germline V and J ends were trimmed by 10 bases and 7 bases, with 16 bases remaining between them. The germline gives CDR1 SGHDN, CDR2 FVKESK. The CDR3 loop is CATSTREFGELFF. The CDR3 nucleotides are TGTGCCACCAGTACTAGGGAGTTCGGGGAGCTGTTTTTT. The full variable domain, with the rest looked up from reference TRBV14 and TRBJ2-2, is EAGVTQFPSHSVIEKGQTVTLRCDPISGHDNLYWYRRVMGKEIKFLLHFVKESKQDESGMPNNRFLAERTGGTYSTLKVQPAELEDSGVYFCATSTREFGELFFGEGSRLTVL.

The chain couples TRBV28 to TRBJ1-2; 11 bases line up with TRBD1. The CDR3 contains 15 residues. Germline values: CDR1 MDHEN, CDR2 SYDVKM. DNA for the CDR3: TGTGCTACCAGGGCGGGGACAGGGGGAGACTATGGCTACACCTTC. This translates into CATRAGTGGDYGYTF.

This clone came up once. V is TRBV7-9 and J is TRBJ1-2; 9 nucleotides align to TRBD1. V lost 5 bases and J lost 7; bases outside the gene matches: 5. The germline gives CDR1 SEHNR, CDR2 FQNEAQ (reference sequence). CDR3 length: 13 amino acids. The CDR3 DNA is TGTGCCAGCAGCCGGGACAGGGAGGGTGGCTACACCTTC. Its translation is CASSRDREGGYTF.

The CDR3 nucleotides are TGTGCCAGCAGGCTCCGGGCGGGCGACACCGGGGAGCTGTTTTTT. Translation: CASRLRAGDTGELFF. The chain carries TRBV6-5 and TRBJ2-2, with a possible D match to TRBD2 (5 bases). Trimming shortened V by 6 bases and J by 3 bases, and 14 bases separated the two germline ends. Germline CDR1 MNHEY, CDR2 SVGAGI. This CDR3 region has 15 residues.

In regard to this clone: The junction and the germline gene differ at one end; a read error may be behind it. This chain uses TRBV2 with TRBJ2-7, with TRBD1 as a possible D gene (5 bases). The CDR3 loop spans 14 amino acids. Germline CDR1 and CDR2: SNHLY and FYNNEI. The CDR3 here is CASRDDSFSYGQYF. The DNA of the CDR3 is TGTGCCAGCAGGGACGACAGCTTCTCCTACGGGCAGTACTTC.

The CDR3 here is CASSLVGQGEAFF. The CDR3 coding sequence is TGTGCCAGCAGCTTAGTAGGGCAGGGGGAAGCTTTCTTT. V usage is TRBV7-9 and J usage is TRBJ1-1; a weak D match, TRBD1 (6 bases). Looked up from germline, CDR1 is SEHNR and CDR2 is FQNEAQ (reference sequence). The ends were cut back, 1 base at V and 8 bases at J, with 11 bases in the middle. The CDR3 sequence is 13 residues long. The full variable domain, its missing parts supplied by reference TRBV7-9 and TRBJ1-1, is DTGVSQNPRHKITKRGQNVTFRCDPISEHNRLYWYRQTLGQGPEFLTYFQNEAQLEKSRLLSDRFSAERPKGSFSTLEIQRTEQGDSAMYLCASSLVGQGEAFFGQGTRLTVV.

This sequence joins TRBV12-5 and TRBJ1-3; possibly TRBD1 for D (6 bases). The CDR3 sequence is 13 residues long. Per germline, CDR1 LGHNT and CDR2 FRNRAP. V was cut by 6 bases and J by 3 bases, with 9 bases left in between. CDR3 sequence: CASGGADGNTIYF. CDR3 nucleotides: TGTGCTAGTGGGGGGGCTGATGGAAACACCATATATTTT.

This chain connects TRBV5-5 to TRBJ2-5; D gene ambiguous. The germline gives CDR1 SGHKS, CDR2 YYEKEE (reference sequence). V lost 2 bases and J 3 bases, leaving 17 bases between the germline ends. The CDR3 is made up of 16 amino acids. In DNA form, the CDR3 reads TGTGCCAGCAGCTTTGGCGGTATCTCCTACAAAGAGACCCAGTACTTC. It encodes CASSFGGISYKETQYF. Based on the CDR3 plus reference TRBV5-5 and TRBJ2-5, the full variable domain is DAGVTQSPTHLIKTRGQQVTLRCSPISGHKSVSWYQQVLGQGPQFIFQYYEKEERGRGNFPDRFSARQFPNYSSELNVNALLLGDSALYLCASSFGGISYKETQYFGPGTRLLVL.

The chain uses TRBV21-1 and TRBJ1-1; the table's D call, TRBD1, was not checked against the DNA. TRBV21-1 is a documented pseudogene. The CDR3 is 14 amino acids. The CDR3 spells CASSKGQMNTEAFF. In nucleotides, the CDR3 is TGTGCCAGCAGCAAAGGGCAGATGAACACTGAAGCTTTCTTT.